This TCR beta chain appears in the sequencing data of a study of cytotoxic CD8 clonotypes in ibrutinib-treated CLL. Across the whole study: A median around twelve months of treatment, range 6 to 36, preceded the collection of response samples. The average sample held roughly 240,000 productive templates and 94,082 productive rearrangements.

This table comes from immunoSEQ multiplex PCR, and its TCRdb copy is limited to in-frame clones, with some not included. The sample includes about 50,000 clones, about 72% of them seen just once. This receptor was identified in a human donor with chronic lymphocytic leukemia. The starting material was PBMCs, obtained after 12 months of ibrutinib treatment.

CDR3 sequence reads: CASSVDGAHSEAFF. CDR3 nucleotides: TGTGCCAGCAGCGTGGACGGGGCCCACTCTGAAGCTTTCTTT. The chain employs TRBV9 and TRBJ1-1; D possibly corresponds to TRBD1 (5 bases). V was shortened by 2 bases and J by 6 bases, with 14 bases between the two germline ends. Germline lookup yields CDR1 SGDLS and CDR2 YYNGEE. CDR3 length: 14 residues.